This T cell receptor (beta chain) came from a study of blood T cell repertoires in COVID-19. The CDR3 has 14 residues. CDR1 is LNHDA, CDR2 SQIVND, per germline (reference sequence). V was cut by 7 bases and J by 0 bases, with 10 bases left in between. The method was immunoSEQ multiplex PCR; TCRdb's version includes in-frame clones alone and lacks a portion of them. The data show some 320,000 clones, about nine tenths seen once. The receptor comes from a young woman with COVID-19, enrolled during active disease. Source material: peripheral blood. The chain combines TRBV19 with TRBJ2-1; D unclear. The CDR3 DNA sequence: TGTGCCAGTACCCTCCACTCCTCCTACAATGAGCAGTTCTTC. Residues: CASTLHSSYNEQFF.